The source of this T cell receptor beta chain is a study of regulatory T cells in long-lasting Graves disease (dated by TCRdb to the early 2020s). The study in broad terms: In the newly diagnosed Graves' disease group, patients had been taking antithyroid drugs for less than 3 months. Patients with persistent Graves' disease were compared with patients with newly diagnosed Graves' disease using TCR sequencing and RNA sequencing of peripheral blood. A total of some 33 samples were covered by TCR sequencing, comprising some 13 persistent and 20 or so newly diagnosed Graves' disease patients. The study was registered as a clinical trial and conducted in China.

The time point label for this specimen denotes: newly diagnosed GD, antithyroid drugs for less than 3 months. RNA was extracted from PBMCs in TRIzol for both TCR sequencing and RNA sequencing. Graves' disease was diagnosed according to American Thyroid Association guidelines. Recruitment of patients was carried out at an endocrinology department in Xi'an, China. From each patient, around 9.3 milliliters of peripheral blood was collected into an EDTA anticoagulant tube. PBMCs were isolated by Ficoll Paque Plus density gradient separation without further T cell sorting. An Agilent 2100 Bioanalyzer and agarose gel were used to check RNA quality, while a NanoDrop 2000 measured RNA concentration. CDR1 MDHEN and CDR2 SYDVKM were looked up in the germline V gene. V is shortened by 3 bases, J by 4 bases, and the region joining them spans 10 bases. Counted from cysteine to phenylalanine, this CDR3 has 14 amino acids. Only the CDR3 region is kept as DNA, spanning 42 bases read in frame from base 1.

There are many counts of this clonotype. This clone's antigen is unknown. Base quality data are lacking; no much larger clone is found one base away. The full study reports these points: Lower TCR Shannon entropy and fewer highly expanded clones were observed in persistent Graves' disease patients than in newly diagnosed patients, which suggested clonal expansion. Sequencing and analysis were limited to the TCR beta chain. Because the primary lesion, thyroid tissue, could not be accessed, the study looked at peripheral blood alone. Preferential use of TRBV28, TRBJ1-2 and TRBJ2-5 was observed in persistent disease, whereas TRBV20-1 and TRBJ2-1 were favored in newly diagnosed disease. Patients with persistent disease shared more public clonotypes (about 2,500) than newly diagnosed patients did (more than 900). The authors noted that the small sample size was a limitation that may lower accuracy.

The method was multiplex PCR. This sample was sequenced with an Illumina HiSeq 4000. CDR3 regions were amplified by Arm-PCR with iRepertoire HTBI primers to construct TCR beta libraries. PCR products were gel purified before sequencing. The authors processed their data as follows. Across samples, 60 to 75 TRBV and approximately 15 TRBJ segments were identified and used for gene usage analysis of CDR3 amino acid clonotypes. COPE and FqMerger were used to merge the filtered high-quality paired reads into contigs. Contigs were aligned with BLAST to IMGT TRBV, TRBD and TRBJ reference genes, and CDR3 was defined per IMGT. Any clonotype with a frequency above 0.1% was classified as a highly expanded clone. Shannon entropy served as the measure of repertoire diversity, while the Gini coefficient captured V-J evenness. Public clonotypes were defined as clonotypes shared by more than one individual. TCRdb reprocessed the public reads (quality trimming at Q25 with fastp, clone calling with MiXCR) and kept in-frame beta chains. One record per CDR3 amino acid sequence lists the most common genes and DNA. The V and J calls and clone size come from TCRdb's table, not from the authors' own analysis. The sample data list roughly 440,000 distinct CDR3 sequences, and 16% of these were observed just once. 23% of the sample goes to the ten largest clones.

A further study also used this sample, focusing on T cells in Graves' hyperthyroidism and ophthalmopathy. In that second paper, the authors write: Stable Graves' hyperthyroidism was defined as no progression to ophthalmopathy during 18 months of follow-up. Hyperthyroidism patients were aged 18 to 65 years and newly diagnosed, with disease duration of less than 2 months. Any patient with an uncontrolled infection, another autoimmune disease, pregnancy or lactation was excluded. Diagnoses were based on clinical symptoms, serum thyroxine and TRAb, thyroid ultrasound and orbital computed tomography. For the first round of RT-PCR on the TCR CDR3, the HTBI primer set was used together with the Qiagen OneStep RT-PCR kit. Most expanded thyroid clonotypes (frequency above 0.001) were also detected in blood, suggesting blood repertoires may reflect thyroid immune responses. Ophthalmopathy was separated from stable hyperthyroidism by a 13 V-J signature model, with about 86% sensitivity and roughly 81% specificity obtained in cross-validation and 80%/75% obtained in testing. During validation, the model predicted progression to ophthalmopathy a median of approximately 7 months ahead of onset, with around 71% sensitivity and more than 72% specificity. A discovery cohort of 95 to 100 patients, approximately 45 with Graves' ophthalmopathy and about 58 with stable Graves' hyperthyroidism, was used to find distinguishing TCR V-J signatures. An independent validation cohort of 18 to 20 hyperthyroidism patients and about 15 patients who later progressed to ophthalmopathy tested prospective prediction of ophthalmopathy. The 100 discovery patients were randomly split 7:3 into training and test sets. In addition, the study compared T-cell repertoires in thyroid tissue and in blood from a handful of Graves' hyperthyroidism patients. After blood sampling, hyperthyroidism patients were treated with methimazole at a starting dose of 30 mg daily, and ophthalmopathy patients were treated with high-dose intravenous methylprednisolone. The libraries were constructed in a second round of multiplex PCR and then size-selected and purified. Paired-end sequencing of the libraries was performed with 100 bp reads on an Illumina HiSeq2000. SOAPnuke was used to process the raw data, removing reads that contained adapters or uncalled bases, had a mean Phred below 15, or lacked an exact match to the constant primer or identifier. High-quality paired reads were merged using COPE v1.2.5, and each unique nucleotide sequence was defined as a clonotype. MiTCR v1.1 was used to align clonotypes to the IMGT TRBV, TRBD and TRBJ reference segments. Analysis was restricted to V-J combinations with a frequency above 0.0001, which covered about 99% of repertoires. The TCS score was defined as the ratio of F50 (clonal expansion) to E x V (chaos), calculated using BLOSUM62-based TCRdist between CDR3 peptides within each V-J. Welch's t-statistics and random forest reduced some 510 V-J features to 10 to 15, which were used in a naive Bayes classifier (R e1071). No statistical method was used to fix the sample size in advance, and group allocation was not hidden from the investigators. The paper reports TCR Vbeta CDR3 sequencing of some 140 peripheral blood samples: under 45 ophthalmopathy, fewer than 80 hyperthyroidism and around 17 progressor patients.

The sequencing here drew on peripheral blood mononuclear cells (PBMCs), taken at new diagnosis, from a patient treated with antithyroid drugs. This TCR was sampled from a young woman with Graves disease. Donor details come from another sample of the same person, matched by shared clones. The chain was built from TRBV28 and TRBJ1-5; TRBD1 is possibly the D segment (5 matching bases). CDR3 region: CASSFGRANQPQHF. In nucleotides, the sequence is TGTGCCAGCAGTTTCGGCAGGGCGAATCAGCCCCAGCATTTT.